A selection of T cell receptor beta chains follows, all from one sample in a study of T-cell reconstitution after alpha-beta-depleted transplantation in children. TCRdb re-analysed the PCR reads in MiXCR, keeping a single row per CDR3 protein. The table lists about 200,000 distinct CDR3 sequences, roughly 18% of them singletons. Specimen: PBMCs, mostly from graft donor cells, collected 360 days after TCRalphabeta/CD19-depleted stem cell transplant. Receptor source: a male patient aged 2-15 years who had a stem cell transplant for acute lymphoblastic leukemia, so the T cells may come from the graft donor. Both conserved end residues are part of each CDR3. D genes are given only for firm matches. Rows give clone size only sometimes, using once, few, many, or a class for an expanded clone.

CDR3 DNA,CDR3 protein,J gene,D gene,clone size,V gene
TGTGCCAGCAGTTCCCCTAGCGGGAGCTCAGATACGCAGTATTTT,CASSSPSGSSDTQYF,TRBJ2-3,TRBD2,many,TRBV28
TGTGCCAGCAGCTACCTCCGAGGGGGCTCTGGGGCCAACGTCCTGACTTTC,CASSYLRGGSGANVLTF,TRBJ2-6,NA,NA,TRBV9
TGCGCCAGCAGCTTGTCCCTAATTGCGGGAGATGAGCAGTTCTTC,CASSLSLIAGDEQFF,TRBJ2-1,TRBD2,few,TRBV5-1
TGCAGCGTTGAAGAGGCGCTGGACACTGAAGCTTTCTTT,CSVEEALDTEAFF,TRBJ1-1,NA,few,TRBV29-1
TGCAGTGCCAGGACTAGTGAGTGGAATGAGCAGTTCTTC,CSARTSEWNEQFF,TRBJ2-1,TRBD2,few,TRBV20-1
TGTGCCAGTAGTATAATCGGCGGGACAGGGCCCTACGAGCAGTACTTC,CASSIIGGTGPYEQYF,TRBJ2-7,TRBD1,NA,TRBV19
TGTGCCAGCAGTTATGCGGGGGGCGAGTTCTTC,CASSYAGGEFF,TRBJ2-1,TRBD2,few,TRBV12-3/TRBV12-4
TGCAGTGCTAGAGATGTCGGGCAGGGATCAGGGAATGAGCAGTTCTTC,CSARDVGQGSGNEQFF,TRBJ2-1,NA,few,TRBV20-1
TGTGCCAGCAGTAGCGGACAGGGGGTTGTCGAGACCCAGTACTTC,CASSSGQGVVETQYF,TRBJ2-5,TRBD1,few,TRBV6-2/TRBV6-3
TGCAGTTGCCCGGGACTAGCCTCTCAAGAGACCCAGTACTTC,CSCPGLASQETQYF,TRBJ2-5,TRBD2,few,TRBV20-1
TGTGCCAGCAGTCTCTACCTGTGGCGCGACCAAGAGACCCAGTACTTC,CASSLYLWRDQETQYF,TRBJ2-5,NA,few,TRBV12-3/TRBV12-4
TGTGCCAGCAGTTACTCGAGACAGATCAATCAGCCCCAGCATTTT,CASSYSRQINQPQHF,TRBJ1-5,NA,few,TRBV6-5
TGCGCCAGCAGCTCGCCCCCGGACGGGAACTATGGCTACACCTTC,CASSSPPDGNYGYTF,TRBJ1-2,NA,NA,TRBV5-1
TGCGCCAGCAGCTTGGAGACAGGGACCCCAGATACGCAGTATTTT,CASSLETGTPDTQYF,TRBJ2-3,TRBD1,NA,TRBV5-1
TGCGCCAGCAGCCGTTCGGGACTCCTCACAGATACGCAGTATTTT,CASSRSGLLTDTQYF,TRBJ2-3,NA,NA,TRBV5-1
TGTGCCAGCAGCCAAGGGCTTCGGGACTTATACGAGCAGTACTTC,CASSQGLRDLYEQYF,TRBJ2-7,NA,NA,TRBV14
TGTGCCACCCGGAGGGCCCCGAGCTCCTACGAGCAGTACTTC,CATRRAPSSYEQYF,TRBJ2-7,NA,NA,TRBV6-1
TGTGCCAGCAGGCGGGGGGCATATAACGAGCAGTACTTC,CASRRGAYNEQYF,TRBJ2-7,TRBD2,few,TRBV28
TGTGCCAGCAGTTTAGGGCCCAATCAGCCCCAGCATTTT,CASSLGPNQPQHF,TRBJ1-5,NA,NA,TRBV12-3/TRBV12-4
TGTGCCAGCAGCCCGGACCGTGGACAGCCAAACACTGAAGCTTTCTTT,CASSPDRGQPNTEAFF,TRBJ1-1,NA,NA,TRBV7-9
TGTGCCAGCAGTGAAGAGAGGTGGGGGACGGTCACAGATACGCAGTATTTT,CASSEERWGTVTDTQYF,TRBJ2-3,NA,NA,TRBV2
TGTGCCATCAGTGAGTCGAAGGGGACCACGCTCGATGAGCAGTTCTTC,CAISESKGTTLDEQFF,TRBJ2-1,NA,few,TRBV10-3
TGCGCCAGCAGCTTAAAGGCCTTATACAATGAGCAGTTCTTC,CASSLKALYNEQFF,TRBJ2-1,NA,few,TRBV5-1
TGTGCCAGCAGCTTAGCGCCTACGGGAGTGGATACGCAGTATTTT,CASSLAPTGVDTQYF,TRBJ2-3,NA,few,TRBV7-2
TGCAGCGCCCAGCTCGGGGGCACCGGGGAGCTGTTTTTT,CSAQLGGTGELFF,TRBJ2-2,NA,NA,TRBV29-1
TGTGCTAGTAGGGGCTACACCTTC,CASRGYTF,TRBJ1-2,NA,once,TRBV12-5
TGTGCAACGTCCGAGGGGCTCGAGACCCAGTACTTC,CATSEGLETQYF,TRBJ2-5,NA,few,TRBV12-3/TRBV12-4
TGTGCCAGCAGCCCCGGGACAGGTCTCTGGAACGAGCAGTACTTC,CASSPGTGLWNEQYF,TRBJ2-7,TRBD1,few,TRBV3-1
TGTGCCAGCAGCCACCGGACTAGCGGCGTCTCCTACGAGCAGTACTTC,CASSHRTSGVSYEQYF,TRBJ2-7,TRBD2,few,TRBV14
TGCGCCAGCAGATCGGGACACCTCGCCGAGCAGTACTTC,CASRSGHLAEQYF,TRBJ2-7,NA,few,TRBV5-1
TGTGCCAGCAGTCCCCATGGGACTAGCGGGTACACCGGGGAGCTGTTTTTT,CASSPHGTSGYTGELFF,TRBJ2-2,TRBD2,NA,TRBV27
TGCAGTGCTCCCAAGCGGATACAGGGAACCTATGGCTACACCTTC,CSAPKRIQGTYGYTF,TRBJ1-2,NA,many,TRBV20-1
TGTGCCAGCAGCCAAGCCCACCTCGTGGGAACAGATACGCAGTATTTT,CASSQAHLVGTDTQYF,TRBJ2-3,NA,NA,TRBV3-1
TGTGCCAGCAGGCAGGACAGGGTCCACGAGCAGTACTTC,CASRQDRVHEQYF,TRBJ2-7,TRBD1,NA,TRBV7-9
TGCAGTGCTGACAGGGCGAACACTGAAGCTTTCTTT,CSADRANTEAFF,TRBJ1-1,TRBD1,NA,TRBV20-1
TGCAGTGCTAGAGCGCAGGCCACAGATACGCAGTATTTT,CSARAQATDTQYF,TRBJ2-3,NA,many,TRBV20-1
TGTGCCAGCAGCTTTGACCTGGCGGGGGGGCCCCCAGATACGCAGTATTTT,CASSFDLAGGPPDTQYF,TRBJ2-3,TRBD2,few,TRBV7-9
TGTGCCAGCAGTTCAATGACGGGGGGGGAGTACAATGAGCAGTTCTTC,CASSSMTGGEYNEQFF,TRBJ2-1,TRBD2,NA,TRBV6-2/TRBV6-3
TGTGCCAGCAGCTTGTCGGGACTAGCGGGATTAGAGACCCAGTACTTC,CASSLSGLAGLETQYF,TRBJ2-5,TRBD2,NA,TRBV7-6
TGTGCCAGCAGCTTCCTAGCGGGGACTAGCACAGATACGCAGTATTTT,CASSFLAGTSTDTQYF,TRBJ2-3,TRBD2,NA,TRBV7-6
TGCGCCAGCAGCAGGTACAGGGTCCAAGAGACCCAGTACTTC,CASSRYRVQETQYF,TRBJ2-5,NA,many,TRBV5-1
TGTGCCAGCAGCCCTAGCGGGGGATCCACAGATACGCAGTATTTT,CASSPSGGSTDTQYF,TRBJ2-3,TRBD2,NA,TRBV13
TGTGCCAGCAGCCCACTAGCGGGGGGGCGGGGAGATACGCAGTATTTT,CASSPLAGGRGDTQYF,TRBJ2-3,TRBD2,NA,TRBV11-2
TGTGCCAGCAGCTCCCCGGACAGGGCGCTTTCACCCCTCCACTTT,CASSSPDRALSPLHF,TRBJ1-6,TRBD1,many,TRBV7-9
TGCAGTGCTAGAGATCGACAGGGGCTTCTCGGGCATTCACCCCTCCACTTT,CSARDRQGLLGHSPLHF,TRBJ1-6,TRBD1,NA,TRBV20-1